These 13 T cell receptor beta chains originate from one sample sequenced in a study of shared clonotypes between healthy human individuals. Profiled with immunoSEQ multiplex PCR; TCRdb holds only in-frame clones, not every one. The data hold hundreds of thousands of clones, with roughly 97% observed a single time. The sample comprised naive CD4+ T cells sorted from blood. Subset given: CD45RA+ positively selected. The source of these receptors is a woman in her twenties or thirties in good health.

V is TRBV5-1 and J is TRBJ2-7; TRBD2 agrees at 12 bases. CDR1 is SGHRS and CDR2 is YFSETQ in the germline V gene. J was trimmed by 9 bases and V by 4 bases; bases with no gene match: 11. The CDR3 contains 15 residues. CDR3: CASSLTTSGSRAQYF. The CDR3 DNA reads as TGCGCCAGCAGCCTCACGACTAGCGGGAGTCGGGCGCAGTACTTC.

The chain uses TRBV27 and TRBJ2-1, with D hard to call. V was shortened by 8 bases and J by 1 base, with 12 bases between the two germline ends. This CDR3 spans 14 amino acids. CDR1 MNHEY and CDR2 SMNVEV come from the germline V gene (reference sequence). This CDR3 reads CASGRTGSYNEQFF. In DNA form, the CDR3 reads TGTGCCAGCGGACGGACGGGTTCCTACAATGAGCAGTTCTTC.

The chain recombines TRBV27 with TRBJ1-4; TRBD1 is a possible D gene (5 bases). Deletions cut 5 bases from V and 8 bases from J, with 21 bases between. Germline-derived CDR1 and CDR2 are MNHEY and SMNVEV (reference sequence). CDR3 length: 16 residues. CDR3 region: CASSPQRGGGTEKLFF. As DNA, the CDR3 is TGTGCCAGCAGTCCCCAGAGGGGAGGCGGAACGGAAAAACTGTTTTTT.

The V call is TRBV6-5, the J call TRBJ2-5; D tentatively reads TRBD1 or TRBD2 (5 bases each). The J call may be in error: the DNA end matches TRBJ2-7 better. The CDR3 is 15 residues long. The germline V gene has CDR1 MNHEY and CDR2 SVGAGI. The CDR3 loop reads CASRTLQGAVDEQYF. DNA of the CDR3: TGTGCCAGCCGTACCCTTCAGGGAGCAGTGGACGAGCAGTACTTC.

The J gene is TRBJ1-2, the V gene TRBV30; D is unclear. The V and J ends lost 1 base and 4 bases respectively, with 19 bases between them. The CDR3 is 16 residues long. Germline CDR1 GTSNPN, CDR2 SVGIG (reference sequence). The CDR3 DNA follows: TGTGCCTGGAGTGCCCCGTGGACGGGTATCGGCTATGGCTACACCTTC. Its protein is CAWSAPWTGIGYGYTF.

The chain couples TRBV7-7 to TRBJ2-5; D is possibly TRBD1 (6 bases). Germline V gene data show CDR1 as SSHAT and CDR2 as FNYEAQ (reference sequence). The CDR3 totals 13 residues. V was trimmed by 6 bases and J by 4 bases, leaving 12 bases between them. The CDR3, as DNA: TGTGCCAGCAGTTCGCAGGGGAGAGAGACCCAGTACTTC. This gives the protein CASSSQGRETQYF.

J is TRBJ2-7 and V is TRBV18; D gene uncertain. The CDR3 consists of 13 residues. V lost 5 bases and J lost 4, with 12 bases in between. From germline, CDR1 is KGHSH and CDR2 LQKENI. CDR3 in DNA: TGTGCCAGCTCAACCTCTCAGGATTACGAGCAGTACTTC. Encoded protein: CASSTSQDYEQYF. Looking up the rest from reference TRBV18 and TRBJ2-7 gives the full variable domain: NAGVMQNPRHLVRRRGQEARLRCSPMKGHSHVYWYRQLPEEGLKFMVYLQKENIIDESGMPKERFSAEFPKEGPSILRIQQVVRGDSAAYFCASSTSQDYEQYFGPGTRLTVT.

The gene calls are TRBV27 and TRBJ2-5; D might be TRBD1 or TRBD2, each matching 5 bases. Deletions cut 2 bases from V and 0 bases from J, with 10 bases between. The germline CDR1 and CDR2 sequences are MNHEY and SMNVEV (reference sequence). The CDR3 covers 15 residues. CDR3 region: CASSLMGRDQETQYF. In DNA, the CDR3 is TGTGCCAGCAGTTTAATGGGGCGGGACCAAGAGACCCAGTACTTC.

The rearrangement uses TRBV25-1 and TRBJ1-3; 9 bases are a match to TRBD1. CDR3 length: 15 residues. The germline CDR1 and CDR2 sequences are MGHDK and SYGVNS. Trimming removed 6 bases from V and 2 bases from J; junction bases left unmatched: 5. The CDR3 here is CASRDDRGTGNTIYF. For the CDR3, the DNA is TGTGCCAGCAGAGACGACAGGGGGACTGGAAACACCATATATTTT. Together with reference TRBV25-1 and TRBJ1-3, the CDR3 gives the full variable domain: EADIYQTPRYLVIGTGKKITLECSQTMGHDKMYWYQQDPGMELHLIHYSYGVNSTEKGDLSSESTVSRIRTEHFPLTLESARPSHTSQYLCASRDDRGTGNTIYFGEGSWLTVV.

The rearrangement uses TRBV5-5 and TRBJ2-7; no definite D call. Germline V CDR1 and CDR2: SGHKS, YYEKEE (reference sequence). V lost 3 bases to trimming and J lost 3 bases, with 16 bases between them. The CDR3 consists of 15 residues. CDR3 sequence reads: CASSSGPGDHYEQYF. The CDR3 nucleotides are TGTGCCAGCAGCTCAGGACCAGGAGACCACTACGAGCAGTACTTC.

On this clone: The same CDR3 is also encoded by other DNA sequences in this sample. This chain links TRBV28 with TRBJ2-7; no reliable D call. The ends were cut back, 3 bases at V and 3 bases at J, with 3 bases in the middle. Germline CDR1 and CDR2: MDHEN and SYDVKM. CDR3 length equals 11 residues. The CDR3 bases are TGTGCCAGCAGTTTTGGCTACGAGCAGTACTTC. It specifies CASSFGYEQYF.

This chain uses TRBV5-1 with TRBJ2-2; 7 positions match TRBD1. Germline V lookup: CDR1 SGHRS, CDR2 YFSETQ. This CDR3 contains 18 residues. J gave up 4 bases and V 0 bases, and 12 bases lay outside the gene matches. The CDR3 DNA follows: TGCGCCAGCAGCTTGGGGTCCGACAGGGCGCTGGGCACCGGGGAGCTGTTTTTT. It yields the protein CASSLGSDRALGTGELFF.

The chain combines TRBV21-1 with TRBJ1-5. TRBV21-1 is noted as a pseudogene. This CDR3 comprises 17 residues. CDR3 DNA: TGTGCCAGCAGCGTCGGGCTCAGGGAGGGAAGCAATCAGCCCCAGCATTTT. This gives the protein CASSVGLREGSNQPQHF.